Below, one T cell receptor beta chain is given with its context. Its target is not known. The CDR3 is 16 residues long. Germline V gene sequence: CDR1 MNHNY, CDR2 SVGAGI (reference sequence). The V and J ends lost 0 bases and 7 bases, in that order; junction bases with no gene match: 5. This record comes from a study of OX40 agonist ivuxolimab in advanced cancers. Regarding the study as a whole: Near-lowest levels of clonal expansion characterized partial responders at 0.1-3.0 mg/kg. CD8+ T cells were the subset that, on average, had more expanded clones than CD4+.

TCRdb's copy holds only in-frame clones and misses some; the assay was immunoSEQ multiplex PCR. The table has more than 80,000 clones, about nine tenths seen once. Sequenced here: CD4+ or CD8+ T cells sorted from blood, sampled in a trial of the OX40 agonist ivuxolimab. The chain is built from TRBV6-6 and TRBJ2-1, with 11 bases identical to TRBD2. This receptor was taken from an adult with an advanced solid tumor such as melanoma, head and neck, liver or kidney cancer. CDR3 sequence: CASSYSLAGGSNEQFF. The CDR3 nucleotides are TGTGCCAGCAGTTACTCCCTAGCGGGAGGTTCGAATGAGCAGTTCTTC.